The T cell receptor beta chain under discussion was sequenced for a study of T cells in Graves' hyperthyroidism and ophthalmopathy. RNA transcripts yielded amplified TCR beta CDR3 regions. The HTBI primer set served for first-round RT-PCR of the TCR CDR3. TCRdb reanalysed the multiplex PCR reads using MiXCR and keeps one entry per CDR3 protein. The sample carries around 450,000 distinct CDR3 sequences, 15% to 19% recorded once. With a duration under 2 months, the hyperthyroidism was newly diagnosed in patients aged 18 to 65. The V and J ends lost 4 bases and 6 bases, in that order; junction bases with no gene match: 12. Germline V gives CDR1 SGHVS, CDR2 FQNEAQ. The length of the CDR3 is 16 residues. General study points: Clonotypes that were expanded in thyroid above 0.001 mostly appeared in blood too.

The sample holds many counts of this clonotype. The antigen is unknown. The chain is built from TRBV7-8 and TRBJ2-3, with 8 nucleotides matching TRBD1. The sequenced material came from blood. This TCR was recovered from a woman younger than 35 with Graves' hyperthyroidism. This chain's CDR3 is CASSSTATGERDTQYF. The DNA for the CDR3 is TGTGCCAGCAGCTCAACCGCGACAGGGGAGCGGGATACGCAGTATTTT.